The present entry profiles one TCR beta chain with its context. What it binds is not known. This record comes from a study of T cells in Graves' hyperthyroidism and ophthalmopathy. The overall study: Peripheral blood samples were taken at initial diagnosis, prior to any treatment.

Study-wide results and caveats: Ophthalmopathy was model-predicted a median roughly 6.2 months pre-onset.

The V segment lost 4 bases and the J segment 2 bases; nucleotides outside the gene matches: 9. From germline, CDR1 is WNHNN and CDR2 SYGVQD (reference sequence). The CDR3 extends over 18 amino acids. From RNA transcripts, TCR beta CDR3 regions were amplified. In the first-round RT-PCR of the TCR CDR3, the HTBI primer set was used. From the multiplex PCR reads, TCRdb called clonotypes with MiXCR, one entry per CDR3 protein. The sample contains about 250,000 distinct CDR3 sequences, roughly 15% of which appear only once. Any symptoms of ophthalmopathy came after the first hyperthyroidism diagnosis, from which the blood sample dates.

Sequencing was carried out using blood. The chain links TRBV10-1 to TRBJ2-3; TRBD2 matches at 13 bases. This clonotype was obtained from a woman in her fifties or sixties with Graves' hyperthyroidism that later progressed to Graves' ophthalmopathy. The CDR3 DNA follows: TGCGCCAGCAGTGCCTTCCCCGGGACTAGCGGGATCACAGATACGCAGTATTTT. Its translation: CASSAFPGTSGITDTQYF.